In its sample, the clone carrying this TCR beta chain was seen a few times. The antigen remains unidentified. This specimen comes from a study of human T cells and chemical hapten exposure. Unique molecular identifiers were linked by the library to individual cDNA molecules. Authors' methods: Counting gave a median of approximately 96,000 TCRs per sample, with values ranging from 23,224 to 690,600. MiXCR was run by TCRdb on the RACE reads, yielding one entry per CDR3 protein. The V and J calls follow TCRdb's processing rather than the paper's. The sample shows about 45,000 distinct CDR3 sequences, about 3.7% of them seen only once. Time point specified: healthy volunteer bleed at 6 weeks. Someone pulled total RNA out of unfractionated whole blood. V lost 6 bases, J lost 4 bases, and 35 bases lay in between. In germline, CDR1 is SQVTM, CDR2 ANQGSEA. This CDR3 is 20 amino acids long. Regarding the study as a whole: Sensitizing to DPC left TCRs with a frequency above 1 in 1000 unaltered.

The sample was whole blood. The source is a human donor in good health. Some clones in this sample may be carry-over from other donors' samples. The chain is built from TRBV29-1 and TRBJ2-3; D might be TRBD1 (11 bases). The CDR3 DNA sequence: TGCAGCGTGGACAGGGGGCCCTGGATTACTAGCGGGAAGGTGTCAGATACGCAGTATTTT. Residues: CSVDRGPWITSGKVSDTQYF.